This record covers a single TCR beta chain. At least ten counts were recorded for this clonotype. What antigen it recognizes has not been identified. No qualities accompany the bases; no much larger clone lies one base away. The entry originates in a study of identical twins listed by TCRdb under 2016. Background for the entire study: To test whether fetal clonotypes persist, this study deep-sequenced TCR alpha and beta repertoires from monozygotic twins, from unrelated adults of various ages, and from cord blood. Replicate twin experiments were performed at different times using different library preparation protocols to rule out contamination. Points the paper makes about the study in general: Zero-insertion analyses could be partly confounded by invariant T cells such as MAIT and iNKT, although diverse VJ usage argued against such confounding for most clonotypes. In monozygotic twins, out-of-frame TCR alpha sharing was systematically underestimated by recombination models, although the models agreed with sharing between unrelated individuals. Conclusions relied on cross-sectional statistical analysis, since the same donors could not be followed over many years. In beta out-of-frame sequences, excess twin sharing was weaker, because having fewer shared sequences lowered the signal-to-noise ratio. Fewer insertions were carried by abundant cord blood beta clonotypes, a similar but weaker trend appeared in young adult naive repertoires, and no such trend appeared in memory repertoires. Out-of-frame TCR alpha sequences shared between twins showed an excess of low generation-probability sequences compared with coincidental sharing between unrelated individuals.

From cysteine to phenylalanine, the CDR3 is 12 amino acids long. The read is trimmed to its CDR3 DNA, 36 bases read in frame from base 1. V is reduced by 8 bases and J by 4 bases, leaving a spacing of 9 bases between them. CDR1 and CDR2 are drawn from the germline V gene: MNHEY, SVGAGI. The library came from 5' RACE. The run used an Illumina HiSeq 2000. Template switching introduced a universal primer binding site; the final cDNA contained a unique molecular identifier, enabling accurate counting of TCR cDNA molecules. Specific primers in the conserved constant-segment region were used to synthesize first-strand cDNA for the TCR alpha and beta chains. Each cDNA library was double barcoded, with a SMART-Mk sample barcode plus Illumina barcodes, to control for contamination. TruSeq adapter sequences along with Illumina sample barcodes were introduced in two successive PCR steps. Sequencing of the TCR alpha and beta cDNA libraries was done on the Illumina HiSeq platform using custom primers. Per the source publication's procedure: MiGEC was used to process raw reads and extract unique molecular identifiers, and MiXCR was used to find CDR3 positions. For each individual, recombination models were inferred using an EM algorithm with the repgenHMM and IGoR tools. Shared clonotype analysis was performed with the tcR package in R, normalizing sharing by the product of cloneset sizes. Out-of-frame nonproductive sequences were analyzed to study raw recombination free of thymic and clonal selection effects. Clones were called with MiXCR by TCRdb after fastp trimmed the public reads at Q25, and only in-frame beta chains were retained. Every CDR3 protein is listed once, alongside the most common genes and DNA of its rows. The V and J calls come from TCRdb's annotation, not from the publication. In this sample the table shows 130,000 to 150,000 distinct CDR3 sequences, 3% to 4.5% of which occur a single time. Jointly, the top ten make up around 8.1% of the sample.

Every donor in the study was a healthy Caucasian. Miltenyi CD45RO+ enrichment and human naive T-cell isolation kits were used to isolate memory (CD45RO+) and naive T cells from PBMC. The rearrangement joined TRBV6-5 to TRBJ2-1; no D gene call is confident. What was sequenced was memory T cells sorted from blood. The sample's cell subset or site, from its label and the paper: CD45RO+ enriched T cells. The receptor's source is a man in his late teens or twenties in good health. For the CDR3, the sequence is CASSRRYNEQFF. The sequenced DNA: TGTGCCAGCTCTCGTAGATACAATGAGCAGTTCTTC.